This T cell receptor (beta chain) was captured by sequencing in a study of blood T cell repertoires in COVID-19. Study-level information: Collection of acute and convalescent COVID-19 samples took place in the United States, Italy and Spain.

All enrollees were about 18 to 100 years old and from 24 US areas. The study assigned cohorts using participant-reported clinical history. Resolution of symptoms, clearance, or two negative PCRs was present in recovered Cohort 3 donors. Trimming took off 2 bases at V and 2 bases at J, with 17 bases between the two ends. This CDR3 has 17 residues. The germline CDR1 and CDR2 sequences are MGHRA and YSYEKL. Some clones are missing from TCRdb's copy, which holds only in-frame ones; the method was immunoSEQ multiplex PCR. Here the sample spans about 480,000 clones, 88% being singletons. Sequencing input: PBMCs or T cells enriched from blood (not recorded which). The chain has TRBV4-1 and TRBJ2-3, with D possibly matching TRBD2 (7 bases). This clonotype originated in a woman in her sixties who had recovered from COVID-19. CDR3 DNA sequence: TGCGCCAGCAGCCAAAGAGGGGGGGGACTATCCACAGATACGCAGTATTTT. Residues: CASSQRGGGLSTDTQYF.